These T cell receptor beta chains were read from a single sample in a study of blood T cell repertoires in COVID-19. Assay used: immunoSEQ multiplex PCR; TCRdb lists only in-frame clones, some missing. The sample carries approximately 300,000 clones, 70% to 90% recorded once. The sequencing sample was made of peripheral blood. Source of these receptors: a man aged 18 to 29 who had recovered from COVID-19. The CDR3 runs from the conserved cysteine through the conserved F or W. Each record gives: J gene, D gene, clone size, V gene, CDR3 DNA, CDR3 protein. The D gene is left open where the match is weak. The size field is filled for only some rows; it gives once, few, many or a size class.

J gene: TRBJ2-1
D gene: TRBD2
clone size: NA
V gene: TRBV18
CDR3 DNA: TGTGCCAGCTCACCTCACAAGCGGGAAGAGCAGTTCTTC
CDR3 protein: CASSPHKREEQFF

J gene: TRBJ2-5
D gene: TRBD2
clone size: NA
V gene: TRBV7-7
CDR3 DNA: TGTGCCAGCAGCCCTAGTGCGGGAGGAGAGACCCAGTACTTC
CDR3 protein: CASSPSAGGETQYF

J gene: TRBJ2-4
D gene: NA
clone size: NA
V gene: TRBV2
CDR3 DNA: TGTGCCAGCACCGGAGGAAACCGCCGGGGTTATATAGCCAAAAACATTCAGTACTTC
CDR3 protein: CASTGGNRRGYIAKNIQYF

J gene: TRBJ2-5
D gene: TRBD2
clone size: NA
V gene: TRBV10-3
CDR3 DNA: TGTGCCATCAGTGGGGAGCGGGGGGGCCTAATGGAGACCCAGTACTTC
CDR3 protein: CAISGERGGLMETQYF

J gene: TRBJ2-2
D gene: TRBD1
clone size: NA
V gene: TRBV5-1
CDR3 DNA: TGCGCCAGCAGCACAGGGGGCTGGACCGGGGAGCTGTTTTTT
CDR3 protein: CASSTGGWTGELFF

J gene: TRBJ1-4
D gene: NA
clone size: once
V gene: TRBV20-1
CDR3 DNA: TGCAGTGCTAGTCAAAGGAGTACTAATGAAAAACTGTTTTTT
CDR3 protein: CSASQRSTNEKLFF

J gene: TRBJ2-7
D gene: NA
clone size: once
V gene: TRBV28
CDR3 DNA: TGTGCCAGCAGTTCATCCGGGACAACCTCCTACGAGCAGTACTTC
CDR3 protein: CASSSSGTTSYEQYF

J gene: TRBJ2-3
D gene: NA
clone size: NA
V gene: TRBV7-2
CDR3 DNA: TGTGCCAGCAGCTTAGCGATAAGACAGTCCACAGATACGCAGTATTTT
CDR3 protein: CASSLAIRQSTDTQYF

J gene: TRBJ2-7
D gene: NA
clone size: NA
V gene: TRBV7-2
CDR3 DNA: TGTGCCAGCAGCCTACAGAGTGCAGTCCACGAGCAGTACTTC
CDR3 protein: CASSLQSAVHEQYF

J gene: TRBJ1-3
D gene: NA
clone size: NA
V gene: TRBV25-1
CDR3 DNA: TGTGCCAGCAGTGATCTAGGAAACACCATATATTTT
CDR3 protein: CASSDLGNTIYF

J gene: TRBJ2-5
D gene: TRBD2
clone size: NA
V gene: TRBV5-1
CDR3 DNA: TGCGCCAGCAGCCCCGAGCGGGGGGCACAAGAGACCCAGTACTTC
CDR3 protein: CASSPERGAQETQYF

J gene: TRBJ2-1
D gene: NA
clone size: NA
V gene: TRBV30
CDR3 DNA: TGTGCCTGGAGGGAGAGATATGAGCAGTTCTTC
CDR3 protein: CAWRERYEQFF

J gene: TRBJ2-7
D gene: TRBD1
clone size: once
V gene: TRBV29-1
CDR3 DNA: TGCAGCGTTGAAAATGGACAGGCTAGCTCCTACGAGCAGTACTTC
CDR3 protein: CSVENGQASSYEQYF

J gene: TRBJ2-7
D gene: TRBD2
clone size: NA
V gene: TRBV2
CDR3 DNA: TGTGCCGGTCGACTAGCGGGAGACGACGAGCAGTACTTC
CDR3 protein: CAGRLAGDDEQYF

J gene: TRBJ1-2
D gene: TRBD1
clone size: NA
V gene: TRBV27
CDR3 DNA: TGTGCCAGCAGTCTCTCCGGGACAGGGCCCAATGGCTACACCTTC
CDR3 protein: CASSLSGTGPNGYTF

J gene: TRBJ2-7
D gene: NA
clone size: NA
V gene: TRBV6-5
CDR3 DNA: TGTGCCAGCAGTTACGACGCAGGGGCCTCCTACGAGCAGTACTTC
CDR3 protein: CASSYDAGASYEQYF

J gene: TRBJ2-1
D gene: TRBD2
clone size: NA
V gene: TRBV7-2
CDR3 DNA: TGTGCCAGCAGGCATAGCGGGGCCCCCTACAATGAGCAGTTCTTC
CDR3 protein: CASRHSGAPYNEQFF

J gene: TRBJ1-1
D gene: TRBD1
clone size: NA
V gene: TRBV5-4
CDR3 DNA: TGTGCCAGCAGCCCACAGGGGAGGTACACTGAAGCTTTCTTT
CDR3 protein: CASSPQGRYTEAFF

J gene: TRBJ1-2
D gene: NA
clone size: NA
V gene: TRBV29-1
CDR3 DNA: TGCAGCGTTGAAAGCGACAGATCCTATGGCTACACCTTC
CDR3 protein: CSVESDRSYGYTF

J gene: TRBJ2-5
D gene: NA
clone size: once
V gene: TRBV19
CDR3 DNA: TGTGCCAGTAGCCCCCGACAGAGTGAGTGGACCCAGTACTTC
CDR3 protein: CASSPRQSEWTQYF

J gene: TRBJ2-7
D gene: TRBD1
clone size: NA
V gene: TRBV12-5
CDR3 DNA: TGTGCTAGTGGTTTGAACCGTGGGGTGGGACAGTCCTACGAGCAGTACTTC
CDR3 protein: CASGLNRGVGQSYEQYF

J gene: TRBJ1-1
D gene: NA
clone size: once
V gene: TRBV9
CDR3 DNA: TGTGCCAGCAGCGCGGGAGGGACACCCAACACTGAAGCTTTCTTT
CDR3 protein: CASSAGGTPNTEAFF

J gene: TRBJ1-5
D gene: NA
clone size: NA
V gene: TRBV6-1
CDR3 DNA: TGTGCCAGCAGTGAAATCGACAGGTTCAATCAGCCCCAGCATTTT
CDR3 protein: CASSEIDRFNQPQHF

J gene: TRBJ2-7
D gene: NA
clone size: NA
V gene: TRBV7-9
CDR3 DNA: TGTGCCAGCAGCTTAGGGACTTCCTCCTACGAGCAGTACTTC
CDR3 protein: CASSLGTSSYEQYF

J gene: TRBJ1-5
D gene: NA
clone size: NA
V gene: TRBV7-6
CDR3 DNA: TGTGCCAGCAGCCCCCAGCCCCCGACAGCGTTCCAGCCCCAGCATTTT
CDR3 protein: CASSPQPPTAFQPQHF

J gene: TRBJ2-7
D gene: NA
clone size: NA
V gene: TRBV27
CDR3 DNA: TGTGCCAGCAGGGCCCGAGGCGACAGTACCTACGAGCAGTACTTC
CDR3 protein: CASRARGDSTYEQYF

J gene: TRBJ1-3
D gene: TRBD1
clone size: once
V gene: TRBV6-6
CDR3 DNA: TGTGCCAGCAGTCCCGGGACAGGGGGAAACACCATATATTTT
CDR3 protein: CASSPGTGGNTIYF

J gene: TRBJ1-5
D gene: NA
clone size: NA
V gene: TRBV5-3
CDR3 DNA: TGTGCCAGAAGCCTAGGGGATAGCAATCAGCCCCAGCATTTT
CDR3 protein: CARSLGDSNQPQHF

J gene: TRBJ1-5
D gene: NA
clone size: NA
V gene: TRBV10-1
CDR3 DNA: TGCGCCAGCAGTGCCGGTTGGAATCAGCCCCAGCATTTT
CDR3 protein: CASSAGWNQPQHF

J gene: TRBJ1-6
D gene: NA
clone size: NA
V gene: TRBV5-1
CDR3 DNA: TGCGCCAGCAGCTTGACAGGACAGCGAGGGTCACCCCTCCACTTT
CDR3 protein: CASSLTGQRGSPLHF

J gene: TRBJ1-6
D gene: NA
clone size: NA
V gene: TRBV13
CDR3 DNA: TGTGCCAGCAGCTTACAGGCCTATAATTCACCCCTCCACTTT
CDR3 protein: CASSLQAYNSPLHF

J gene: TRBJ2-3
D gene: TRBD2
clone size: NA
V gene: TRBV11-3
CDR3 DNA: TGTGCCAGCAGCACCCGACTAGCGGGAGGGTTGCCCGACCTGTATACGCAGTATTTT
CDR3 protein: CASSTRLAGGLPDLYTQYF

J gene: TRBJ1-4
D gene: NA
clone size: NA
V gene: TRBV12-3/TRBV12-4
CDR3 DNA: TGTGCCAGCAGCCCATCGACAGGAAAACTGTTTTTT
CDR3 protein: CASSPSTGKLFF

J gene: TRBJ2-2
D gene: NA
clone size: NA
V gene: TRBV4-3
CDR3 DNA: TGCGCCAGCAGCCAAGGCGAGGCGGGGGAGCTGTTTTTT
CDR3 protein: CASSQGEAGELFF

J gene: TRBJ2-7
D gene: NA
clone size: NA
V gene: TRBV14
CDR3 DNA: TGTGCCAGCAGCCACGCTTCGGGCAGGGGTCCCTACGAGCAGTACTTC
CDR3 protein: CASSHASGRGPYEQYF

J gene: TRBJ1-1
D gene: TRBD1
clone size: NA
V gene: TRBV5-1
CDR3 DNA: TGCGCCAGCAGCTTGGCTAGGAGGGGGCAAACTGAAGCTTTCTTT
CDR3 protein: CASSLARRGQTEAFF

J gene: TRBJ2-3
D gene: NA
clone size: NA
V gene: TRBV19
CDR3 DNA: TGTGCCAGTAGTATAGGAAGGGGGAGGGTGTTGAACACAGATACGCAGTATTTT
CDR3 protein: CASSIGRGRVLNTDTQYF

J gene: TRBJ2-1
D gene: TRBD2
clone size: NA
V gene: TRBV3-1/TRBV3-2
CDR3 DNA: TGTGCCAGCAGCCAAGATTTAGGCCTAGCGGGGTCCTACAATGAGCAGTTCTTC
CDR3 protein: CASSQDLGLAGSYNEQFF

J gene: TRBJ2-5
D gene: NA
clone size: NA
V gene: TRBV6-2/TRBV6-3
CDR3 DNA: TGTGCCAGCAGTTCCCATAATGTTCAGGGAGAGACCCAGTACTTC
CDR3 protein: CASSSHNVQGETQYF

J gene: TRBJ1-4
D gene: TRBD1
clone size: NA
V gene: TRBV18
CDR3 DNA: TGTGCCAGCTCATCGACAGGGGGCTGGAATGAAAAACTGTTTTTT
CDR3 protein: CASSSTGGWNEKLFF

J gene: TRBJ1-2
D gene: TRBD1
clone size: NA
V gene: TRBV27
CDR3 DNA: TGTGCCAGCAGTTTATCGCCAGGGGGTCGGCCTAACTATGGCTACACCTTC
CDR3 protein: CASSLSPGGRPNYGYTF

J gene: TRBJ1-2
D gene: NA
clone size: NA
V gene: TRBV9
CDR3 DNA: TGTGCCAGCAGCGCGGGGGGATCTGGCTACACCTTC
CDR3 protein: CASSAGGSGYTF

J gene: TRBJ1-1
D gene: TRBD1
clone size: NA
V gene: TRBV5-6
CDR3 DNA: TGTGCCAGCAGCTTTGGGGACAGGGAGGGCACTGAAGCTTTCTTT
CDR3 protein: CASSFGDREGTEAFF

J gene: TRBJ2-2
D gene: NA
clone size: once
V gene: TRBV7-2
CDR3 DNA: TGTGCCAGCAGCTTAGGGCCGGGTTCCGCCGGGGAGCTGTTTTTT
CDR3 protein: CASSLGPGSAGELFF

J gene: TRBJ1-5
D gene: TRBD1
clone size: NA
V gene: TRBV30
CDR3 DNA: TGTGCCTGGAGTTCGGACAGGGGAAGTCAGCCCCAGCATTTT
CDR3 protein: CAWSSDRGSQPQHF

J gene: TRBJ1-6
D gene: NA
clone size: NA
V gene: TRBV7-2
CDR3 DNA: TGTGCCAGCAGCTTAGAGGCAGGGAAGAATTCACCCCTCCACTTT
CDR3 protein: CASSLEAGKNSPLHF

J gene: TRBJ2-2
D gene: NA
clone size: NA
V gene: TRBV1
CDR3 DNA: TGCACCAACAGTGTGGCGGGGGGTAAGGCCGGGGAGCTGTTTTTT
CDR3 protein: CTNSVAGGKAGELFF

J gene: TRBJ2-1
D gene: NA
clone size: few
V gene: TRBV27
CDR3 DNA: TGTGCCAGCAGTTTTCTAGCGTCTATGGGGAACAATGAGCAGTTCTTC
CDR3 protein: CASSFLASMGNNEQFF